This entry lists 7 T cell receptor beta chains sequenced from one sample in a study of T cells after yellow fever vaccination. TCRdb redid the calling of the 5' RACE reads with MiXCR, one entry per CDR3 protein. This table holds around 350,000 distinct CDR3 sequences, roughly 6.2% found once. The sample was PBMCs, taken 5 days after the yellow fever booster vaccination. These TCRs come from a man aged 25-40 years who received the YFV17D yellow fever vaccine.

This clonotype was observed many times. The CDR3 nucleotides are TGTGCCAGCAGTTTTCGTGCAGGGGGCCCAAAAAACATTCAGTACTTC. Translated, it gives CASSFRAGGPKNIQYF. The V call is TRBV5-4, the J call TRBJ2-4, with 8 bases that match TRBD1. Germline V lookup: CDR1 SGHNT, CDR2 YYREEE (reference sequence). The V and J ends lost 5 bases and 4 bases, in that order; junction bases with no gene match: 11. The CDR3 totals 16 residues.

This clonotype was seen a handful of times. V and J are TRBV6-5 and TRBJ2-7; D unresolved. This CDR3 has 15 amino acids. Germline lookup yields CDR1 MNHEY and CDR2 SVGAGI. The V and J ends lost 6 bases and 3 bases respectively, with 18 bases between them. CDR3 region: CASRYIQEVYYEQYF. Written as DNA, the CDR3 is TGTGCCAGCAGATACATCCAAGAAGTCTACTACGAGCAGTACTTC.

The chain uses TRBV7-2 and TRBJ2-7, with D maybe TRBD1 (6 bases). V lost 5 bases to trimming and J lost 3 bases, with 17 bases between them. The germline gives CDR1 SGHTA, CDR2 FQGNSA. The CDR3 sequence is 15 residues long. CDR3 loop: CASSPRQVVFYEQYF. In nucleotides, the CDR3 is TGTGCCAGCAGCCCGCGACAGGTTGTCTTCTACGAGCAGTACTTC.

This clonotype was observed at least ten times. The gene calls are TRBV20-1 and TRBJ2-7; possible D gene TRBD2, 6 bases. Germline-derived CDR1 and CDR2 are DFQATT and SNEGSKA (reference sequence). With 3 bases removed from V and 3 bases from J, the gap between germline ends came to 12 bases. The CDR3 has 13 residues. DNA for the CDR3: TGCAGTGCTAGGTGGCGGGGCAACTACGAGCAGTACTTC. Translation: CSARWRGNYEQYF.

This clonotype was recorded at least ten times. The chain couples TRBV10-1 to TRBJ2-4; D gene unclear. Trimming left V 9 bases short and J 4 bases short, with 10 bases between. The CDR3 consists of 12 residues. Germline assignment: CDR1 WNHNN and CDR2 SYGVQD (reference sequence). CDR3 amino acids: CARNHKKNIQYF. The DNA of the CDR3 is TGCGCCAGGAATCACAAGAAAAACATTCAGTACTTC.

The chain joins TRBV5-5 to TRBJ2-3, with 8 bases aligning to TRBD2. CDR3 length: 16 residues. Unmatched junction bases numbered 5, after V lost 0 bases and J lost 2 bases. Looked up from germline, CDR1 is SGHKS and CDR2 is YYEKEE (reference sequence). CDR3 loop: CASSLAGRAFTDTQYF. The CDR3 coding sequence is TGTGCCAGCAGCTTGGCCGGGAGGGCCTTCACAGATACGCAGTATTTT.

This clonotype was seen ten or more times. The rearrangement links TRBV12-5 to TRBJ2-7; possible D gene TRBD2, 6 bases. This CDR3 is 16 amino acids long. Germline CDR1 reads LGHNT; CDR2 reads FRNRAP. V was cut by 7 bases and J by 2 bases, with 21 bases left in between. The CDR3 DNA follows: TGTGCTAGTGCCAACGCCCCCTCCATAGCGGCCTACGAGCAGTACTTC. The encoded protein is CASANAPSIAAYEQYF. The full variable domain, completed using reference TRBV12-5 and TRBJ2-7, is DARVTQTPRHKVTEMGQEVTMRCQPILGHNTVFWYRQTMMQGLELLAYFRNRAPLDDSGMPKDRFSAEMPDATLATLKIQPSEPRDSAVYFCASANAPSIAAYEQYFGPGTRLTVT.